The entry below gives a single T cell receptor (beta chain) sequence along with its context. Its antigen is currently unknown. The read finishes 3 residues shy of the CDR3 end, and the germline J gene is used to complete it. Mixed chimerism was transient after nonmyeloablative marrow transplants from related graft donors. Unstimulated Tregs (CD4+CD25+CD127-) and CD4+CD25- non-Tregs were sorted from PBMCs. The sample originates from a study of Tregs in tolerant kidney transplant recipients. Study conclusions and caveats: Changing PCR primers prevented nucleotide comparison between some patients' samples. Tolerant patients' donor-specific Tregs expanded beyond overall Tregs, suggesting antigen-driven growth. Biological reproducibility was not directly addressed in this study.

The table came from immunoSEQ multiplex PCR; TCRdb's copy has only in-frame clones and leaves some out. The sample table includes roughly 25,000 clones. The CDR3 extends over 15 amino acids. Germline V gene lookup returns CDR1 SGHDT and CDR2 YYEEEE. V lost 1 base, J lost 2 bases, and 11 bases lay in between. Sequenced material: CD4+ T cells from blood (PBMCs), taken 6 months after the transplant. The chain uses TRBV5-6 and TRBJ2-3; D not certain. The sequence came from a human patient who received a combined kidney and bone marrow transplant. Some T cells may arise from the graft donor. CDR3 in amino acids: CASSLSRVLTDTQYF. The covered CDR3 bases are TGTGCCAGCAGCTTGAGTAGGGTTCTCACAGATACG.